The 29 T cell receptor beta chains below come from one sample, sequenced in a study of T-cell reconstitution after alpha-beta-depleted transplantation in children. The library targeted TCRbeta and was prepared with unique molecular identifiers. TCRdb redid the calling of the PCR reads with MiXCR, one entry per CDR3 protein. Of a few hundred thousand distinct CDR3 sequences listed, approximately 30% were seen once; the top ten hold 35% to 40%. The sample was PBMCs, taken before TCRalphabeta/CD19-depleted stem cell transplant. These receptor sequences come from a boy under three years old with Wiskott-Aldrich syndrome, due to receive a stem cell transplant.

CDR3 nucleotide sequence: TGCGCCAGCAGCGTGGGACAGGGAAGTCCAGATACGCAGTATTTT. Residues: CASSVGQGSPDTQYF. The gene calls are TRBV5-1 and TRBJ2-3, with 9 bases fitting TRBD1. The CDR3 is 15 amino acids. CDR1 is SGHRS and CDR2 is YFSETQ in the germline V gene. Trimming took 4 bases from V and 4 from J; bases not matched to a gene: 7.

CDR3 loop: CSATDMRLAGVNEQFF. The CDR3 coding sequence is TGCAGTGCTACTGACATGAGACTAGCGGGAGTGAATGAGCAGTTCTTC. J is TRBJ2-1 and V is TRBV20-1, with TRBD2 matching 12 bases. The CDR3 is made up of 16 amino acids. In germline, CDR1 is DFQATT, CDR2 SNEGSKA (reference sequence). J lost 7 bases, V lost 4 bases, and 11 bases had no gene match.

As DNA, the CDR3 is TGTGCCAGCACCGCAGGGGGGTCCTACGAGCAGTACTTC. Encoded protein: CASTAGGSYEQYF. This chain links TRBV12-3 or TRBV12-4 with TRBJ2-7; the D gene is possibly TRBD1 (7 bases). CDR3 size: 13 residues. The ends were cut back, 7 bases at V and 1 base at J, with 11 bases in the middle.

This clonotype occurred a few times. The rearrangement uses TRBV20-1 and TRBJ2-3, with TRBD1 identical over 9 bases. V shed 3 bases, J shed 3 bases, and the junction held 4 bases outside the gene matches. Germline CDR1 DFQATT, CDR2 SNEGSKA (reference sequence). CDR3 length: 14 residues. CDR3 protein: CSASGQGSTDTQYF. The CDR3 DNA reads as TGCAGTGCTAGTGGACAGGGGAGTACAGATACGCAGTATTTT.

This clonotype has only a few counts. Mismatch with germline at one junction end may stem from a read error. This sequence joins TRBV4-2 and TRBJ1-1; 8 nucleotides match TRBD1. Germline V lookup: CDR1 LGHNA, CDR2 YNFKEQ. This CDR3 region has 17 residues. The chain's CDR3 is CASSLVGGQGLNTEAVF. CDR3 in DNA: TGTGCCAGCAGCCTTGTAGGAGGACAGGGCTTGAACACTGAAGCTGTCTTT.

This clonotype turned up a few times. This rearrangement joins TRBV5-1 to TRBJ1-1; D is undetermined. V lost 0 bases, J lost 5 bases, and 11 bases lay in between. Per germline, CDR1 SGHRS and CDR2 YFSETQ. The CDR3 has 14 amino acids. CDR3 DNA sequence: TGCGCCAGCAGCTTGGATGGGCGGGGAACTGAAGCTTTCTTT. This gives the protein CASSLDGRGTEAFF.

The chain links TRBV5-1 to TRBJ1-1; no reliable D call. Germline lookup yields CDR1 SGHRS and CDR2 YFSETQ. Trimming cost V 0 bases and J 5 bases, with 11 bases left between them. The CDR3 sequence is 14 residues long. The CDR3, as DNA: TGCGCCAGCAGCTTGGTTTCCTGGGCAACTGAAGCTTTCTTT. This translates into CASSLVSWATEAFF.

The CDR3 sequence is CASSFLLAGDEQFF. The CDR3 DNA reads as TGTGCCAGCAGTTTTCTACTAGCGGGTGATGAGCAGTTCTTC. This chain links TRBV12-3 or TRBV12-4 with TRBJ2-1; 9 bases match TRBD2. The length of the CDR3 is 14 residues. V lost 3 bases to trimming and J lost 8 bases; unmatched junction nucleotides: 5.

This clonotype was picked up a small number of times. DNA for the CDR3: TGCGCCAGCAGCCAAGATCGACTAGCGGGGGACGGGGAGCAGTACTTC. It codes for CASSQDRLAGDGEQYF. The chain is built from TRBV4-1 and TRBJ2-7, with 12 bases aligning to TRBD2. This CDR3 is built from 16 residues. With 0 bases clipped from V and 7 bases from J, the junction kept 7 bases outside the gene matches. The germline V gene encodes CDR1 MGHRA and CDR2 YSYEKL.

The chain joins TRBV20-1 to TRBJ2-2; 7 positions match TRBD1. The CDR3 loop spans 14 amino acids. With 0 bases clipped from V and 7 bases from J, the junction kept 5 bases outside the gene matches. Germline CDR1 and CDR2: DFQATT and SNEGSKA (reference sequence). The CDR3 loop reads CSARETGKNGELFF. The CDR3 nucleotides read TGCAGTGCTAGAGAGACAGGGAAGAACGGGGAGCTGTTTTTT.

This clonotype has just one count. V gene TRBV7-9 combines with J gene TRBJ2-5, with TRBD2 matching over 10 bases. The CDR3 is 15 amino acids. Per the germline V gene, CDR1 is SEHNR and CDR2 is FQNEAQ (reference sequence). With 5 bases clipped from V and 5 bases from J, the junction kept 8 bases outside the gene matches. CDR3 amino acids: CASSRTSGGGETQYF. Written as DNA, the CDR3 is TGTGCCAGCAGCCGGACTAGCGGAGGCGGGGAGACCCAGTACTTC.

The rearrangement uses TRBV12-3 or TRBV12-4 and TRBJ1-5, with TRBD1 matching over 8 bases. CDR3 size: 15 residues. V shed 2 bases, J shed 3 bases, and the junction held 3 bases outside the gene matches. CDR3 amino acids: CASSLPDRANQPQHF. In DNA form, the CDR3 reads TGTGCCAGCAGTTTACCGGACAGGGCCAATCAGCCCCAGCATTTT.

The chain employs TRBV20-1 and TRBJ2-1; possible D gene TRBD2, 6 bases. V lost 0 bases, J lost 1 base, and 16 bases lay in between. CDR1 is DFQATT and CDR2 is SNEGSKA in the germline V gene (reference sequence). CDR3 length equals 17 residues. The CDR3 is CSARDLRNAGSYNEQFF. The CDR3 DNA reads as TGCAGTGCTAGAGATCTTAGGAACGCGGGATCCTACAATGAGCAGTTCTTC.

The chain combines TRBV7-3 with TRBJ1-4; TRBD1 might be the D (5 bases). There are 20 residues in the CDR3. Per the germline V gene, CDR1 is SGHTA and CDR2 is FQGTGA. V lost 1 base, J lost 4 bases, and 25 bases lay in between. The CDR3 sequence: CASSLNRAKGQLCYNEKLFF. For the CDR3, the DNA is TGTGCCAGCAGCTTAAACCGCGCTAAGGGGCAGCTTTGCTATAATGAAAAACTGTTTTTT. The full variable domain, in which reference TRBV7-3 and TRBJ1-4 provide the parts outside the CDR3, is GAGVSQTPSNKVTEKGKYVELRCDPISGHTALYWYRQSLGQGPEFLIYFQGTGAADDSGLPNDRFFAVRPEGSVSTLKIQRTERGDSAVYLCASSLNRAKGQLCYNEKLFFGSGTQLSVL.

This clonotype has more than one count but fewer than ten. The gene calls are TRBV7-2 and TRBJ2-7; D is unclear. Germline CDR1 is SGHTA and CDR2 is FQGNSA. The CDR3 spans 14 residues. The V and J ends lost 5 bases and 0 bases respectively, with 11 bases between them. The CDR3 DNA reads as TGTGCCAGCAGCACGGGTCCATCCTCCTACGAGCAGTACTTC. It specifies CASSTGPSSYEQYF.

This clonotype was recorded only once. This chain links TRBV12-3 or TRBV12-4 with TRBJ2-1, with 7 bases matching TRBD2. The CDR3 loop spans 15 amino acids. The J segment lost 5 bases and the V segment lost 3 bases, leaving 7 bases of the junction unmatched. The CDR3 nucleotides are TGTGCCAGCAGTTTCTTCGCGGGAGTCAACAATGAGCAGTTCTTC. Protein: CASSFFAGVNNEQFF.

The chain uses TRBV18 and TRBJ2-6; no clear D. This CDR3 has 15 amino acids. Germline V lookup: CDR1 KGHSH, CDR2 LQKENI. Trimming shortened V by 0 bases and J by 1 base, and 4 bases separated the two germline ends. The CDR3 DNA sequence: TGTGCCAGCTCACCACCGGTTTCTGGGGCCAACGTCCTGACTTTC. Translated: CASSPPVSGANVLTF.

V usage is TRBV5-1 and J usage is TRBJ2-7; 15 positions match TRBD2. The CDR3 runs to 19 residues. V lost 1 base and J lost 7; bases outside the gene matches: 15. CDR1 is SGHRS and CDR2 is YFSETQ in the germline V gene. CDR3 coding DNA: TGCGCCAGCAGCTTGAGCTACGGACTAGCGGGAGGGGACTGGGTGGAGCAGTACTTC. This codes for CASSLSYGLAGGDWVEQYF. The full variable domain, its missing parts supplied by reference TRBV5-1 and TRBJ2-7, is KAGVTQTPRYLIKTRGQQVTLSCSPISGHRSVSWYQQTPGQGLQFLFEYFSETQRNKGNFPGRFSGRQFSNSRSEMNVSTLELGDSALYLCASSLSYGLAGGDWVEQYFGPGTRLTVT.

CDR3 nucleotides: TGTGCCAGCAGCTCAAAGGACCACCCCCTAGGAAACACCATATATTTT. Its protein product is CASSSKDHPLGNTIYF. This chain connects TRBV7-2 to TRBJ1-3, with D uncertain. Trimming shortened V by 4 bases and J by 4 bases, and 17 bases separated the two germline ends. The CDR3 has 16 amino acids. Germline CDR1 is SGHTA and CDR2 is FQGNSA.

The chain joins TRBV30 to TRBJ1-2, with D unresolved. CDR1 is GTSNPN and CDR2 is SVGIG in the germline V gene (reference sequence). V was cut by 0 bases and J by 8 bases, with 13 bases left in between. The CDR3 is 13 amino acids. The CDR3: CAWSVRQRHGYTF. As DNA, the CDR3 is TGTGCCTGGAGTGTACGGCAACGCCACGGCTACACCTTC.

J is TRBJ1-2 and V is TRBV20-1, with 10 positions matching TRBD1. Germline values: CDR1 DFQATT, CDR2 SNEGSKA (reference sequence). CDR3 length: 14 amino acids. Trimming cost V 6 bases and J 8 bases; bases outside gene matches: 12. CDR3 DNA sequence: TGCAGTGCCCAAACCGGGACAGGGGCGGGCGGCTACACCTTC. It codes for CSAQTGTGAGGYTF.

The table lists this clonotype with a count of one. J is TRBJ2-3 and V is TRBV27; 9 nucleotides align to TRBD1. The CDR3 is 13 amino acids. V was pared by 11 bases and J by 4 bases, with 7 bases of the junction left unmatched. Germline CDR1 reads MNHEY; CDR2 reads SMNVEV (reference sequence). The CDR3 loop reads CAVRDRAADTQYF. CDR3 in DNA: TGTGCCGTACGGGACAGGGCTGCAGATACGCAGTATTTT.

V is TRBV12-3 or TRBV12-4 and J is TRBJ2-7, with 11 nucleotides matching TRBD2. The CDR3 is 16 residues long. J gave up 2 bases and V 4 bases, and 7 bases lay outside the gene matches. CDR3 bases: TGTGCCAGCAGTTCCCGACTAGCGGGGAAACCCTACGAGCAGTACTTC. It encodes CASSSRLAGKPYEQYF.

DNA of the CDR3: TGTGCCAGCAGCCCCCGACTAGCCCATGAGCAGTTCTTC. This translates into CASSPRLAHEQFF. The chain has TRBV12-3 or TRBV12-4 and TRBJ2-1; 7 bases are shared with TRBD2. V was pared by 6 bases and J by 8 bases, with 7 bases of the junction left unmatched. The CDR3 consists of 13 residues.

This chain joins TRBV15 and TRBJ2-7; weak D call: TRBD1 (6 bases). The germline CDR1 and CDR2 sequences are LNHNV and YYDKDF (reference sequence). The CDR3 is made up of 14 amino acids. Trimming pared 5 bases from V and 0 bases from J, leaving 11 bases between. CDR3 loop: CATSRGGDSYEQYF. CDR3 nucleotides: TGTGCCACCAGCCGAGGGGGAGACTCCTACGAGCAGTACTTC.

This clonotype was detected only once. V usage is TRBV5-1 and J usage is TRBJ2-1; the match to TRBD2 covers 7 bases. The CDR3 spans 14 residues. The germline gives CDR1 SGHRS, CDR2 YFSETQ. V lost 4 bases to trimming and J lost 5 bases; unmatched junction nucleotides: 6. CDR3 coding DNA: TGCGCCAGCAGCAGAAGCGGGATACACAATGAGCAGTTCTTC. This sequence encodes CASSRSGIHNEQFF.

The V call is TRBV20-1, the J call TRBJ1-2, with D maybe TRBD1 (6 bases). The V end lost 4 bases, the J end lost 8 bases, and 11 bases lay between the germline ends. Looked up from germline, CDR1 is DFQATT and CDR2 is SNEGSKA (reference sequence). The CDR3 has 11 residues. CDR3 amino acids: CSATQGNGYTF. The CDR3 coding sequence is TGCAGTGCTACACAGGGTAACGGCTACACCTTC.

The chain is built from TRBV20-1 and TRBJ2-6; TRBD1 matches at 7 bases. Losses at the gene ends were 6 bases for V and 0 bases for J; bases not matched to a gene: 11. The germline V gene has CDR1 DFQATT and CDR2 SNEGSKA (reference sequence). There are 17 residues in the CDR3. The CDR3 is CSAHIQGPSSGANVLTF. The DNA of the CDR3 is TGCAGTGCCCACATACAGGGGCCTAGCTCTGGGGCCAACGTCCTGACTTTC.

This clonotype was observed a few times. This chain joins TRBV29-1 and TRBJ1-1, with D maybe TRBD1 (5 bases). Trimming stripped 7 bases from V and 1 base from J, with 13 bases between. CDR1 is SQVTM, CDR2 ANQGSEA, per germline. This CDR3 comprises 13 residues. CDR3 protein: CSAFRGSNTEAFF. In nucleotides, the CDR3 is TGCAGCGCCTTCCGGGGGTCGAACACTGAAGCTTTCTTT.